This is a list of T cell receptor beta chains from one sample in a study of regulatory T cells in long-lasting Graves disease. One entry per CDR3 protein results from TCRdb running MiXCR on the multiplex PCR reads. The table includes approximately 540,000 distinct CDR3 sequences, 9.5% to 15% detected once. These sequences were also reported in another study, on T cells in Graves' hyperthyroidism and ophthalmopathy.

Specimen: peripheral blood mononuclear cells (PBMCs), collected at new diagnosis, from a patient treated with antithyroid drugs. These receptors were obtained from a woman younger than 45 with Graves disease. CDR3s include the opening cysteine and the closing phenylalanine or tryptophan. Each record gives: V gene, CDR3 length, CDR3 protein.

TRBV6-1 13 CASRQLVSYEQYF
TRBV20-1 15 CSAADVTSGRDEQYF
TRBV27 15 CASSHRRLPNEKLFF
TRBV27 17 CASSWGLAGGPRNEQFF
TRBV7-9 16 CASSSLGGQFNYGYTF
TRBV9 17 CASSVQGTLLNTGELFF
TRBV18 15 CASSLLNLRDTEAFF
TRBV20-1 16 CSASQYRGAGGNTIYF
TRBV27 16 CASSASVGDYSYEQYF
TRBV28 16 CASRLGQGAVNTEAFF
TRBV30 13 CAWTLGTGNEQYF
TRBV25-1 13 CASSESGRETQYF
TRBV30 14 CAWSVLWGSGELFF
TRBV7-2 13 CASSLAAGNTIYF
TRBV2 14 CASGRPGGRETQYF
TRBV7-9 16 CASSLFPDRGQDTQYF
TRBV20-1 12 CSARPTGYGYTF
TRBV28 14 CASRLAGSLNEQFF
TRBV9 12 CASSAGPGGYTF
TRBV19 13 CASSPREWDEQFF
TRBV24-1 15 CATSDDSLGEETQYF